The table lists the clone carrying this TCR beta chain with a few counts. The antigen is not known. A multiplex PCR was run with 60 Vbeta primers and 13 Jbeta primers. Sequenced by immunoSEQ multiplex PCR; TCRdb stores in-frame clones only, minus some. The sample has 99,000 or so clones; about an eighth are singletons. The source of the sample is a study of cytomegalovirus exposure and HLA in healthy donors. Regarding the study as a whole: Most likely, a cluster of highly shared sequence variants arose as a sequencing artifact.

This CDR3 region has 13 residues. Trimming removed 8 bases from V and 7 bases from J; junction bases left unmatched: 9. Per the germline V gene, CDR1 is SQVTM and CDR2 is ANQGSEA. The chain recombines TRBV29-1 with TRBJ2-1; the match to TRBD1 covers 9 bases. The clonotype was recovered from a man in his forties in good health and CMV-seropositive. Sequenced input: PBMCs. DNA for the CDR3: TGCAGCTTATCACGGACAGGGGTAAATGAGCAGTTCTTC. This translates into CSLSRTGVNEQFF.